A selection of T cell receptor beta chains follows, all from one sample in a study of T cell responses to AZD1222 COVID-19 vaccine. Clones were sequenced by immunoSEQ multiplex PCR, and TCRdb holds only the in-frame ones, with some missing. The repertoire holds 120,000 to 150,000 clones, with around 90% as singletons. The sample consisted of peripheral blood, taken 28 days after the second dose of the MenACWY control vaccine. The source is an adult who received the MenACWY meningococcal vaccine as a control. Each CDR3 is given with its conserved first and last residue. A D gene is named only where the DNA matches it firmly.

CDR3: CASSNGTAYGYTF; DNA: TGTGCCAGCAGCAACGGGACAGCCTATGGCTACACCTTC; J: TRBJ1-2; V: TRBV12-3/TRBV12-4; D: TRBD1
CDR3: CASRLSLAGGGEQFF; DNA: TGTGCCAGCCGACTGAGCCTAGCGGGAGGGGGTGAGCAGTTCTTC; J: TRBJ2-1; V: TRBV28; D: TRBD2
CDR3: CASGENYGYTF; DNA: TGCGCCAGCGGGGAGAACTATGGCTACACCTTC; J: TRBJ1-2; V: TRBV5-1; D: .
CDR3: CASSVQPGTGQNTIYF; DNA: TGTGCCAGCAGCGTTCAACCCGGGACAGGGCAAAACACCATATATTTT; J: TRBJ1-3; V: TRBV9; D: TRBD1
CDR3: CASMSAPRGYTF; DNA: TGTGCCAGCATGTCGGCACCCCGAGGCTACACCTTC; J: TRBJ1-2; V: TRBV9; D: .
CDR3: CASSLTSGISNTGELFF; DNA: TGTGCCAGCAGCTTAACTAGCGGGATATCGAACACCGGGGAGCTGTTTTTT; J: TRBJ2-2; V: TRBV7-6; D: TRBD2
CDR3: CASSFPAGANVLTF; DNA: TGTGCCAGCAGCTTTCCCGCTGGGGCCAACGTCCTGACTTTC; J: TRBJ2-6; V: TRBV11-3; D: .
CDR3: CASSSTGFDSPLHF; DNA: TGCGCCAGCAGCTCGACAGGGTTTGATTCACCCCTCCACTTT; J: TRBJ1-6; V: TRBV5-1; D: TRBD1
CDR3: CASSFETNEQFF; DNA: TGTGCCAGCAGCTTCGAGACAAATGAGCAGTTCTTC; J: TRBJ2-1; V: TRBV7-9; D: .
CDR3: CASSYTGGSYEQYF; DNA: TGTGCCAGCAGTTATACGGGGGGTTCCTACGAGCAGTACTTC; J: TRBJ2-7; V: TRBV6-2/TRBV6-3; D: TRBD2
CDR3: CASSPRGDTTSSYEQYF; DNA: TGTGCCAGCAGCCCCAGGGGGGACACGACTAGCTCCTACGAGCAGTACTTC; J: TRBJ2-7; V: TRBV11-3; D: .
CDR3: CASSQGGQETQYF; DNA: TGTGCCAGTAGTCAAGGTGGCCAAGAGACCCAGTACTTC; J: TRBJ2-5; V: TRBV19; D: .
CDR3: CASSLANTEAFF; DNA: TGTGCCAGCAGCTTGGCGAACACTGAAGCTTTCTTT; J: TRBJ1-1; V: TRBV5-4; D: .
CDR3: CASSLTGYTEAFF; DNA: TGTGCCAGCAGCTTAACAGGATACACTGAAGCTTTCTTT; J: TRBJ1-1; V: TRBV9; D: .